A selection of T cell receptor beta chains follows, all from one sample in a study of graft-versus-host responses after intestinal transplantation. Sequencing used immunoSEQ multiplex PCR; TCRdb keeps in-frame clones, though not all of them. The table has 90,000 to 100,000 clones, roughly 83% seen once. Sample: PBMCs, taken 255 days after intestinal transplant. These receptors came from a human patient who received an intestinal transplant, so some T cells may come from the graft donor. Each CDR3 is given with its conserved first and last residue.

J: TRBJ2-2; V: TRBV5-1; CDR3: CASSEGEGNTGELFF
J: TRBJ1-1; V: TRBV29-1; CDR3: CSFWGTTDGVNTEAFF
J: TRBJ1-2; V: TRBV6-1; CDR3: CASTKERKGYTF
J: TRBJ2-7; V: TRBV4-1; CDR3: CASSLDRGPYEQYF
J: TRBJ2-3; V: TRBV27; CDR3: CASSKFRTSGDTDTQYF
J: TRBJ2-1; V: TRBV7-9; CDR3: CASSLRGRTYNEQFF
J: TRBJ2-1; V: TRBV11-3; CDR3: CASSRTSGRGNEQFF
J: TRBJ2-3; V: TRBV5-1; CDR3: CASSLKHSGFYTDTQYF
J: TRBJ1-5; V: TRBV6-1; CDR3: CASQHTGFGDQPQHF
J: TRBJ2-7; V: TRBV6-5; CDR3: CASSPGGAIVYEQYF
J: TRBJ1-1; V: TRBV29-1; CDR3: CSVEGDRVNTEAFF
J: TRBJ1-3; V: TRBV9; CDR3: CASSVGGNLGTIYF
J: TRBJ2-7; V: TRBV5-1; CDR3: CASSSASGSIYEQYF
J: TRBJ1-4; V: TRBV5-1; CDR3: CASSLRTGTNEKLFF
J: TRBJ2-1; V: TRBV5-4; CDR3: CASSLGALSSNEQFF
J: TRBJ1-2; V: TRBV6-1; CDR3: CASSELTGFGYTF
J: TRBJ1-2; V: TRBV6-1; CDR3: CASSELGGPYGYTF
J: TRBJ1-2; V: TRBV25-1; CDR3: CASRAGGGLYGYTF
J: TRBJ1-4; V: TRBV6-1; CDR3: CASSVRTGPINEKLFF
J: TRBJ1-1; V: TRBV28; CDR3: CASSSTPNTEAFF
J: TRBJ2-7; V: TRBV10-1; CDR3: CASSESNRAYEQYF
J: TRBJ1-2; V: TRBV15; CDR3: CATTQGQGAHGYTF
J: TRBJ2-7; V: TRBV6-1; CDR3: CASNRASGSYEQYF
J: TRBJ2-7; V: TRBV27; CDR3: CASSLAASREQYF
J: TRBJ2-5; V: TRBV7-8; CDR3: CASSLGRLVQETQYF
J: TRBJ1-6; V: TRBV4-1; CDR3: CASSQLYSPLHF
J: TRBJ2-6; V: TRBV10-3; CDR3: CAISESDSGANVLTF
J: TRBJ1-5; V: TRBV2; CDR3: CASTPEGQGNQPQHF
J: TRBJ1-6; V: TRBV6-1; CDR3: CASSDWWTEKNSPLHF
J: TRBJ2-2; V: TRBV4-1; CDR3: CASSQERPPRLNTGELFF
J: TRBJ1-2; V: TRBV19; CDR3: CASSMPKETPYGYTF
J: TRBJ2-7; V: TRBV5-1; CDR3: CASSSRDGYEQYF
J: TRBJ1-5; V: TRBV19; CDR3: CASSLLIGGPQHF
J: TRBJ2-6; V: TRBV4-2; CDR3: CASSQGHTSGANVLTF
J: TRBJ1-2; V: TRBV5-1; CDR3: CASSLGDSVDYTF
J: TRBJ2-2; V: TRBV9; CDR3: CASKAPGGGTGELFF
J: TRBJ1-1; V: TRBV2; CDR3: CASSEGDYARSEAFF
J: TRBJ2-7; V: TRBV7-9; CDR3: CASTRGGPYEQYF